The T cell receptor beta chain under discussion was sequenced for a study of OX40 agonist ivuxolimab in advanced cancers. Study information: The drug used for patients, ivuxolimab, was an agonistic anti-OX40 (CD134) antibody. Among those treated, three patients had partial responses, one with hepatocellular carcinoma and two with cutaneous melanoma. Study observations and caveats: More expanded clones were found, on average, in CD8+ than in CD4+ T cells.

Clones were sequenced by immunoSEQ multiplex PCR, and TCRdb holds only the in-frame ones, with some missing. The data contain about 10,000 clones, 75% to 85% of them seen just once; the ten biggest clones take up about 24%. CDR3 length equals 15 residues. Trimming pared 0 bases from V and 3 bases from J, leaving 9 bases between. The germline gives CDR1 LGHNA, CDR2 YSLEER. A remark on this clone: The antigen is not known.

The sequence derives from an adult with an advanced solid tumor such as melanoma, head and neck, liver or kidney cancer. The chain carries TRBV4-3 and TRBJ2-4; TRBD2 might be the D (6 bases). The specimen was CD4+ or CD8+ T cells sorted from blood, collected in a trial of the OX40 agonist ivuxolimab. The CDR3 DNA follows: TGCGCCAGCAGCCAAGATAGGGGAGGCAAAAACATTCAGTACTTC. This sequence encodes CASSQDRGGKNIQYF.